Following are 32 T cell receptor beta chains from one sample sequenced in a study of T cell repertoires in cytomegalovirus infection. TCRdb reprocessed the reads with MiXCR, giving one entry per CDR3 protein. The sample lists about 770,000 distinct CDR3 sequences, about 29% occurring once. These receptors have no identified antigens. The sample consisted of cultured CD8+ T cells from PBMCs, taken from culture after CMV antigen stimulation. Receptors were obtained from a human donor in good health (CMV status not recorded). Some clones in this sample may be carry-over from other donors' samples.

This CDR3 is CASSENVGQLRGTNEKLFF. CDR3 bases: TGCGCCAGCAGTGAGAACGTTGGGCAACTCCGTGGAACTAATGAAAAACTGTTTTTT. The V call is TRBV10-1, the J call TRBJ1-4; D not resolved. V was pared by 2 bases and J by 1 base, with 20 bases between. This CDR3 has 19 residues. Per the germline V gene, CDR1 is WNHNN and CDR2 is SYGVQD (reference sequence).

This clonotype appeared a few times. The V call is TRBV27, the J call TRBJ2-2, with D possibly being TRBD2 (7 bases). V was trimmed by 6 bases and J by 3 bases, leaving 17 bases between them. Germline loops: CDR1 MNHEY, CDR2 SMNVEV (reference sequence). The CDR3 is 16 residues long. The CDR3 nucleotides are TGTGCCAGCAGGATAGGGGGGGGGCCCGACACCGGGGAGCTGTTTTTT. This translates into CASRIGGGPDTGELFF.

This clonotype has more than one count but fewer than ten. The chain joins TRBV20-1 to TRBJ2-7; perhaps TRBD1 as D (5 bases). The germline V gene has CDR1 DFQATT and CDR2 SNEGSKA (reference sequence). Between the trimmed V and J ends, which lost 0 bases and 3 bases, there was a span of 15 bases. This CDR3 has 15 amino acids. CDR3 amino acids: CSARDGEGVHYEQYF. CDR3 nucleotide sequence: TGCAGTGCTAGAGATGGGGAAGGGGTCCACTACGAGCAGTACTTC.

The chain is built from TRBV5-5 and TRBJ1-2; D possibly corresponds to TRBD1 (5 bases). The CDR3 runs 13 residues. The germline V gene encodes CDR1 SGHKS and CDR2 YYEKEE (reference sequence). Trimming took off 0 bases at V and 14 bases at J, with 17 bases between the two ends. The CDR3 spells CASSLVTDSRGTF. The CDR3 DNA reads as TGTGCCAGCAGCTTGGTTACAGACAGTCGGGGGACCTTC.

This clonotype appeared many times. The rearrangement uses TRBV7-2 and TRBJ2-2; 11 bases match TRBD1. CDR1 and CDR2 (germline): SGHTA, FQGNSA. Unmatched junction bases numbered 3, after V lost 4 bases and J lost 5 bases. This CDR3 region has 15 residues. CDR3 loop: CASSSDRGLTGELFF. The CDR3 nucleotides are TGTGCCAGCAGCTCGGACAGGGGGCTTACCGGGGAGCTGTTTTTT.

J is TRBJ2-3 and V is TRBV27; D gene ambiguous. Germline V gene data show CDR1 as MNHEY and CDR2 as SMNVEV (reference sequence). This CDR3 has 15 residues. V lost 3 bases, J lost 0 bases, and 10 bases lay in between. CDR3 nucleotides: TGTGCCAGCAGTTTCTTCCCCTCTAGCACAGATACGCAGTATTTT. This gives the protein CASSFFPSSTDTQYF.

V and J are TRBV6-6 and TRBJ2-7, with 10 bases that match TRBD1. The ends lost 7 bases at V and 4 bases at J; junction bases unmatched: 7. Germline V gene sequence: CDR1 MNHNY, CDR2 SVGAGI (reference sequence). The CDR3 totals 14 residues. Here the CDR3 DNA reads TGTGCCAGCACGGCCGGGACAGGGGAATACGAGCAGTACTTC. Protein product: CASTAGTGEYEQYF.

The chain joins TRBV29-1 to TRBJ2-1; 7 positions agree with TRBD1. V dropped 6 bases and J dropped 7; count of bases not matched to a gene: 12. CDR3 length equals 14 residues. Germline-derived CDR1 and CDR2 are SQVTM and ANQGSEA. The CDR3 sequence: CSVAGTELWNEQFF. The CDR3 DNA reads TGCAGCGTCGCCGGGACAGAACTTTGGAATGAGCAGTTCTTC.

The V call is TRBV28, the J call TRBJ2-2, with 8 bases fitting TRBD2. Germline V CDR1 and CDR2: MDHEN, SYDVKM. V trimming: 3 bases; J trimming: 6 bases; junction bases outside the gene matches: 6. The CDR3 contains 15 residues. CDR3 bases: TGTGCCAGCAGTTTGTCGGGGGGGGTATCCGGGGAGCTGTTTTTT. Its translation is CASSLSGGVSGELFF.

This rearrangement joins TRBV5-4 to TRBJ1-2; D possibly corresponds to TRBD1 (6 bases). The germline V gene has CDR1 SGHNT and CDR2 YYREEE (reference sequence). CDR3 length: 16 residues. Between the trimmed V and J ends, which lost 3 bases and 6 bases, there was a span of 21 bases. CDR3 residues: CASSYNKGQSRNGYTF. In DNA, the CDR3 is TGTGCCAGCAGCTACAATAAGGGACAATCGAGGAATGGCTACACCTTC.

Concerning this clonotype: One end of the junction varies from germline; a read error may be responsible. V is TRBV7-6 and J is TRBJ1-3; D unresolved. The CDR3 is 14 amino acids. Germline V gene sequence: CDR1 SGHVS, CDR2 FNYEAQ. The CDR3: CASSLEASGNTVYF. The CDR3 DNA is TGTGCCAGCAGCTTAGAAGCCTCTGGAAACACCGTATATTTT. Using reference TRBV7-6 and TRBJ1-3 for the parts outside the CDR3, the full variable domain is GAGVSQSPRYKVTKRGQDVALRCDPISGHVSLYWYRQALGQGPEFLTYFNYEAQQDKSGLPNDRFSAERPEGSISTLTIQRTEQRDSAMYRCASSLEASGNTVYFGEGSWLTVV.

The V gene is TRBV7-9, the J gene TRBJ2-2; D gene unclear. Germline loops: CDR1 SEHNR, CDR2 FQNEAQ (reference sequence). The V end lost 5 bases, the J end lost 5 bases, and 9 bases lay between the germline ends. The CDR3 spans 13 residues. The CDR3 nucleotides are TGTGCCAGCAGCCCACGGGCAACCGGGGAGCTGTTTTTT. This gives the protein CASSPRATGELFF.

The rearrangement links TRBV7-9 to TRBJ2-2; 11 bases align to TRBD2. Per the germline V gene, CDR1 is SEHNR and CDR2 is FQNEAQ (reference sequence). V trimming: 10 bases; J trimming: 1 base; junction bases outside the gene matches: 5. This CDR3 region has 15 residues. The chain's CDR3 is CATQTSGVNTGELFF. The CDR3 DNA reads as TGTGCCACCCAGACTAGCGGGGTGAACACCGGGGAGCTGTTTTTT.

This rearrangement joins TRBV19 to TRBJ2-5; D uncertain. CDR1 and CDR2 (germline): LNHDA, SQIVND (reference sequence). The ends were cut back, 6 bases at V and 4 bases at J, with 12 bases in the middle. The CDR3 sequence is 13 residues long. As DNA, the CDR3 is TGTGCCAGTAGCCAATTCCCTTCAGAGACCCAGTACTTC. It is translated as CASSQFPSETQYF. Together with reference TRBV19 and TRBJ2-5, the CDR3 gives the full variable domain: DGGITQSPKYLFRKEGQNVTLSCEQNLNHDAMYWYRQDPGQGLRLIYYSQIVNDFQKGDIAEGYSVSREKKESFPLTVTSAQKNPTAFYLCASSQFPSETQYFGPGTRLLVL.

This CDR3 reads CASSAWTSGTPDTQYF. The DNA of the CDR3 is TGTGCCAGCAGCGCCTGGACTAGCGGGACCCCAGATACGCAGTATTTT. The V and J genes are TRBV7-2 and TRBJ2-3; 12 bases agree with TRBD2. With V trimmed by 5 bases and J by 4 bases, 7 bases remained unmatched. Germline V gene sequence: CDR1 SGHTA, CDR2 FQGNSA. CDR3 size: 16 residues. The full variable domain, completed using reference TRBV7-2 and TRBJ2-3, is GAGVSQSPSNKVTEKGKDVELRCDPISGHTALYWYRQSLGQGLEFLIYFQGNSAPDKSGLPSDRFSAERTGGSVSTLTIQRTQQEDSAVYLCASSAWTSGTPDTQYFGPGTRLTVL.

The J gene is TRBJ1-2, the V gene TRBV4-1, with 7 nucleotides matching TRBD1. With 5 bases clipped from V and 1 base from J, the junction kept 10 bases outside the gene matches. Germline lookup yields CDR1 MGHRA and CDR2 YSYEKL. The CDR3 has 16 amino acids. CDR3: CASSVGTERFNYGYTF. DNA for the CDR3: TGCGCCAGCAGCGTCGGGACAGAACGGTTTAACTATGGCTACACCTTC.

This clonotype was picked up a small number of times. The rearrangement links TRBV10-2 to TRBJ1-4; weak D call: TRBD1 (6 bases). V shed 6 bases and J shed 4 bases, with 12 bases lying between them. Germline CDR1 and CDR2: WSHSY and SAAADI. The CDR3 runs to 14 residues. The CDR3 loop is CASSPGTNNEKLFF. As DNA, the CDR3 is TGCGCCAGCAGCCCCGGGACAAATAATGAAAAACTGTTTTTT.

This clonotype occurred a few times. The chain carries TRBV7-9 and TRBJ2-7; D is unresolved. The CDR3 is made up of 17 amino acids. Trimming took 5 bases from V and 0 from J, leaving 20 bases between them. The germline CDR1 and CDR2 sequences are SEHNR and FQNEAQ (reference sequence). The CDR3 here is CASSLPRLAGGSYEQYF. The CDR3 DNA reads TGTGCCAGCAGCCTCCCCCGTCTCGCCGGCGGCTCCTACGAGCAGTACTTC.

The chain couples TRBV5-5 to TRBJ1-2; D gene ambiguous. Germline V gene lookup returns CDR1 SGHKS and CDR2 YYEKEE (reference sequence). The CDR3 is 14 residues long. V was pared by 2 bases and J by 3 bases, with 11 bases between. The CDR3 bases are TGTGCCAGCAGCTTCCTTTCCGAGGACTATGGCTACACCTTC. It is translated as CASSFLSEDYGYTF. The variable domain in full, completed from reference TRBV5-5 and TRBJ1-2, reads DAGVTQSPTHLIKTRGQQVTLRCSPISGHKSVSWYQQVLGQGPQFIFQYYEKEERGRGNFPDRFSARQFPNYSSELNVNALLLGDSALYLCASSFLSEDYGYTFGSGTRLTVV.

This clonotype was observed a handful of times. This chain links TRBV6-5 with TRBJ2-7; D unresolved. The CDR3 runs 15 residues. Trimming pared 6 bases from V and 5 bases from J, leaving 20 bases between. CDR1 is MNHEY and CDR2 is SVGAGI in the germline V gene. The CDR3 reads CASRPLRRPNHEQYV. CDR3 in DNA: TGTGCCAGCAGGCCCCTTCGAAGGCCCAACCACGAGCAGTACGTC.

Only a few counts were recorded for this clonotype. This chain links TRBV7-9 with TRBJ2-1, with TRBD2 matching over 9 bases. This CDR3 region has 15 residues. The germline V gene has CDR1 SEHNR and CDR2 FQNEAQ (reference sequence). V trimming: 5 bases; J trimming: 7 bases; junction bases outside the gene matches: 9. The CDR3 is CASSPGTSNKNEQFF. DNA of the CDR3: TGTGCCAGCAGCCCCGGGACTAGCAACAAAAATGAGCAGTTCTTC.

This clonotype was detected ten times or more. The chain is built from TRBV19 and TRBJ2-1; D is perhaps TRBD2 (6 bases). Trimming stripped 6 bases from V and 6 bases from J, with 15 bases between. CDR1 and CDR2 from the germline V gene are LNHDA and SQIVND (reference sequence). The CDR3 sequence is 14 residues long. For the CDR3, the DNA is TGTGCCAGTAGCCCTCCAAGGAGGGGCAATGAGCAGTTCTTC. Amino acid sequence: CASSPPRRGNEQFF.

This chain joins TRBV6-6 and TRBJ1-2; D is possibly TRBD1 (5 bases). The CDR3 loop spans 13 amino acids. Trimming took 5 bases from V and 4 from J, leaving 11 bases between them. Per germline, CDR1 MNHNY and CDR2 SVGAGI (reference sequence). This CDR3 reads CASSPGPPYGYTF. CDR3 nucleotides: TGTGCCAGCAGTCCGGGACCGCCCTATGGCTACACCTTC.

This chain joins TRBV9 and TRBJ2-3; TRBD2 agrees at 11 bases. From germline, CDR1 is SGDLS and CDR2 YYNGEE. The CDR3 totals 15 residues. The junction had 4 bases not matched to a gene; V was cut back by 2 bases and J by 5 bases. CDR3 in amino acids: CASSVSGGAVDTQYF. The CDR3 DNA follows: TGTGCCAGCAGCGTTAGCGGGGGGGCCGTAGATACGCAGTATTTT.

This clonotype occurred a few times. The chain couples TRBV15 to TRBJ1-1; D uncertain. This CDR3 is built from 13 residues. Germline V gives CDR1 LNHNV, CDR2 YYDKDF (reference sequence). Between the trimmed V and J ends, which lost 3 bases and 6 bases, there was a span of 11 bases. CDR3 in DNA: TGTGCCACCAGCAGGACATCCTCCTCTGAAGCTTTCTTT. This codes for CATSRTSSSEAFF.

This clonotype was detected only a few times. The V call is TRBV6-5, the J call TRBJ1-2; D call uncertain. Trimming stripped 4 bases from V and 5 bases from J, with 11 bases between. The CDR3 consists of 13 residues. Germline-derived CDR1 and CDR2 are MNHEY and SVGAGI. The CDR3 DNA is TGTGCCAGCAGTTCGGTACCCCAATATGGCTACACCTTC. Translating it yields CASSSVPQYGYTF.

This chain connects TRBV19 to TRBJ1-5; the D is unclear. The CDR3 is 13 residues long. Germline V gene data show CDR1 as LNHDA and CDR2 as SQIVND (reference sequence). V was pared by 3 bases and J by 0 bases, with 3 bases between. The CDR3 loop is CASSMFSNQPQHF. As DNA, the CDR3 is TGTGCCAGTAGTATGTTTAGCAATCAGCCCCAGCATTTT.

The CDR3 is CASTTGLGSNQPQHF. DNA of the CDR3: TGTGCCAGCACCACCGGGCTTGGGAGCAATCAGCCCCAGCATTTT. The V and J genes are TRBV6-2 or TRBV6-3 and TRBJ1-5; no clear D. Germline V gene lookup returns CDR1 MNHEY and CDR2 SVGEGT. The germline V and J ends were trimmed by 7 bases and 1 base, with 14 bases remaining between them. CDR3 length: 15 amino acids.

The rearrangement joins TRBV15 to TRBJ2-3; D not certain. The CDR3 covers 13 residues. Germline V gene lookup returns CDR1 LNHNV and CDR2 YYDKDF (reference sequence). V shed 3 bases and J shed 8 bases, with 12 bases lying between them. CDR3 coding DNA: TGTGCCACCAGCAGGCCATCGGGTGGTACGCAGTATTTT. This encodes CATSRPSGGTQYF.

V is TRBV7-3 and J is TRBJ1-6, with TRBD1 matching 8 bases. V trimming: 6 bases; J trimming: 8 bases; junction bases outside the gene matches: 9. The germline V gene has CDR1 SGHTA and CDR2 FQGTGA. The CDR3 runs 15 residues. The DNA of the CDR3 is TGTGCCAGCAGGCCTTCTGGACAGGGAGATTCACCCCTCCACTTT. Encoded protein: CASRPSGQGDSPLHF.

This chain joins TRBV19 and TRBJ2-1; D might be TRBD1 or TRBD2, each matching 5 bases. Trimming pared 7 bases from V and 5 bases from J, leaving 21 bases between. Germline loops: CDR1 LNHDA, CDR2 SQIVND (reference sequence). This CDR3 contains 16 residues. CDR3 nucleotide sequence: TGTGCCAGTACCCGATTCGTCTCCAGGGACCACAATGAGCAGTTCTTC. Amino acids: CASTRFVSRDHNEQFF. The full variable domain, in which reference TRBV19 and TRBJ2-1 provide the parts outside the CDR3, is DGGITQSPKYLFRKEGQNVTLSCEQNLNHDAMYWYRQDPGQGLRLIYYSQIVNDFQKGDIAEGYSVSREKKESFPLTVTSAQKNPTAFYLCASTRFVSRDHNEQFFGPGTRLTVL.

This chain joins TRBV2 and TRBJ2-3; D may be TRBD1 (5 bases). V lost 9 bases, J lost 1 base, and 11 bases lay in between. The CDR3 length is 13 residues. Germline CDR1 is SNHLY and CDR2 is FYNNEI. The CDR3 loop reads CASSDSRTDTQYF. Written as DNA, the CDR3 is TGTGCCAGTTCAGACAGCCGCACAGATACGCAGTATTTT.